This TCR beta chain originates from a study of sequential checkpoint blockade in melanoma. The wider study: First-line arms were nivolumab then ipilimumab, or the reverse, randomized 1:1. After both sequences, patients received maintenance nivolumab.

Here immunoSEQ multiplex PCR was the method, and the copy in TCRdb shows in-frame clones only, minus some. The data contain 30,000 or so clones, approximately 86% of them singletons. Described treatment: randomized to nivolumab then ipilimumab (arm A) or the reverse (arm B). None of the patients previously received DNA-damaging chemotherapy. The CDR3 spans 11 residues. Trimming took 8 bases from V and 8 from J, leaving 12 bases between them. The germline CDR1 and CDR2 sequences are MDHEN and SYDVKM. The material sequenced was CD8+ T cells sorted from blood (inferred from file names), taken from a patient given nivolumab and ipilimumab in sequence. The source is a human donor with melanoma. The J gene is TRBJ1-1, the V gene TRBV28, with D hard to call. CDR3 sequence: CASVERAEAFF. The CDR3 DNA reads as TGTGCCAGCGTTGAACGAGCAGAAGCTTTCTTT.